Shown below are 22 T cell receptor beta chains from a single sample sequenced in a study of beta chain features in type 1 diabetes. The antigens for these receptors are not known. Since all of the isolated RNA was reverse transcribed, expressed TCRB transcripts were what got sequenced. This table comes from immunoSEQ multiplex PCR, and its TCRdb copy is limited to in-frame clones, with some not included. The sample gives around 690,000 clones, around 12% of which show up once; roughly 0.11% is in the top ten. Whole-study findings and limits: Researchers report that Type 1 diabetes patients had moderately but significantly shorter TCRB CDR3s across all four CD4+ subsets.

Source material: naive CD4+ T cells from blood. The origin of the receptors is a man aged 25 to 40 with type 1 diabetes.

The chain recombines TRBV5-6 with TRBJ2-7; 12 positions agree with TRBD2. Trimming took 4 bases from V and 5 from J; bases not matched to a gene: 10. Per germline, CDR1 SGHDT and CDR2 YYEEEE. CDR3 length equals 16 residues. For the CDR3, the DNA is TGTGCCAGCAGCAGGCAGGGGACTAGCGGGTTGCACGAGCAGTACTTC. Protein: CASSRQGTSGLHEQYF.

The sample holds a few counts of this clone. V is TRBV7-2 and J is TRBJ2-3; 9 positions match TRBD2. The CDR3 loop spans 13 amino acids. Per the germline V gene, CDR1 is SGHTA and CDR2 is FQGNSA. The V and J ends lost 5 bases and 5 bases, in that order; junction bases with no gene match: 2. Here the CDR3 reads CASSQRGVDTQYF. CDR3 in DNA: TGTGCCAGCAGCCAGCGGGGGGTAGATACGCAGTATTTT.

This chain connects TRBV6-6 to TRBJ1-5, with D maybe TRBD1 (5 bases). Trimming shortened V by 6 bases and J by 3 bases, and 12 bases separated the two germline ends. The V gene's germline CDR1 is MNHNY and CDR2 SVGAGI (reference sequence). The CDR3 contains 14 residues. This chain's CDR3 is CASRGRDLNQPQHF. CDR3 DNA: TGTGCCAGCAGGGGCCGGGACCTCAATCAGCCCCAGCATTTT.

This clone has just a few counts. The rearrangement links TRBV7-7 to TRBJ2-1; D is unresolved. This CDR3 is built from 15 residues. V was pared by 5 bases and J by 0 bases, with 11 bases between. The germline V gene encodes CDR1 SSHAT and CDR2 FNYEAQ (reference sequence). In DNA, the CDR3 is TGTGCCAGCAGCCCCCTGGGTGGCTCCTACAATGAGCAGTTCTTC. It encodes CASSPLGGSYNEQFF.

The chain carries TRBV4-2 and TRBJ2-5; 8 nucleotides align to TRBD2. J lost 9 bases, V lost 0 bases, and 3 bases had no gene match. Looked up from germline, CDR1 is LGHNA and CDR2 is YNFKEQ. This CDR3 comprises 13 residues. CDR3 loop: CASSQEAGGPQYF. The CDR3 DNA reads as TGTGCCAGCAGCCAAGAGGCGGGGGGACCCCAGTACTTC.

This clone occurred a few times. J is TRBJ1-1 and V is TRBV29-1, with a weak D call TRBD1 (5 bases). The CDR3 has 14 residues. Per the germline V gene, CDR1 is SQVTM and CDR2 is ANQGSEA. The V gene lost 8 bases and the J gene lost 1 base, with 17 bases spanning the gap. The CDR3 region is CSSTGGSPNTEAFF. Here the CDR3 DNA reads TGCAGCTCTACGGGGGGTTCTCCGAACACTGAAGCTTTCTTT.

The chain combines TRBV7-9 with TRBJ2-6; no firm D call. This CDR3 spans 14 amino acids. Trimming left V 4 bases short and J 3 bases short, with 7 bases between. CDR1 SEHNR and CDR2 FQNEAQ come from the germline V gene (reference sequence). CDR3 in amino acids: CASSWRGGANVLTF. The DNA for the CDR3 is TGTGCCAGCAGCTGGCGCGGTGGGGCCAACGTCCTGACTTTC.

This clone turned up a few times. This rearrangement joins TRBV4-2 to TRBJ2-7; tentative D call: TRBD1 (6 bases). Germline V lookup: CDR1 LGHNA, CDR2 YNFKEQ. With 0 bases removed from V and 2 bases from J, the gap between germline ends came to 17 bases. This CDR3 is 17 amino acids long. The DNA for the CDR3 is TGTGCCAGCAGCCAAGATAGTAGGTTGGGGACAACCTACGAGCAGTACTTC. As protein: CASSQDSRLGTTYEQYF.

A few counts support this clone. CDR3 coding DNA: TGTGCCAGCAGCCGCGGACAGGGAGGCGAGCAGTACTTC. Its protein is CASSRGQGGEQYF. The V call is TRBV7-6, the J call TRBJ2-7; TRBD1 aligns across 8 bases. Germline V gene lookup returns CDR1 SGHVS and CDR2 FNYEAQ. V was clipped by 5 bases and J by 6 bases; unmatched bases: 6. The CDR3 has 13 residues.

This clone has a handful of counts. V and J are TRBV18 and TRBJ2-7; D is perhaps TRBD1 or TRBD2 (5 bases each). Trimming took 3 bases from V and 4 from J, leaving 16 bases between them. Germline V gene sequence: CDR1 KGHSH, CDR2 LQKENI. This CDR3 has 15 amino acids. The CDR3 protein is CASSPAASGRYEQYF. CDR3 bases: TGTGCCAGCTCACCGGCTGCGTCAGGGAGATACGAGCAGTACTTC.

This clone appeared a few times. Written as DNA, the CDR3 is TGCAGCGTTGGGTTACAAGCCAAGAACGGAAAACTGTTTTTT. Protein sequence: CSVGLQAKNGKLFF. This chain uses TRBV29-1 with TRBJ1-4, with D uncertain. Trimming removed 4 bases at V and 10 bases at J, with 19 bases between. CDR3 length: 14 amino acids. Germline values: CDR1 SQVTM, CDR2 ANQGSEA. Filled out from reference TRBV29-1 and TRBJ1-4, the complete variable domain reads SAVISQKPSRDICQRGTSLTIQCQVDSQVTMMFWYRQQPGQSLTLIATANQGSEATYESGFVIDKFPISRPNLTFSTLTVSNMSPEDSSIYLCSVGLQAKNGKLFFGSGTQLSVL.

In its sample, this clone was seen a few times. In DNA form, the CDR3 reads TGTGCCTGGAGTGTCACGAGGTTGGGTGGCTATGGCTACACCTTC. This encodes CAWSVTRLGGYGYTF. The chain is built from TRBV30 and TRBJ1-2; no reliable D call. Trimming cost V 0 bases and J 4 bases, with 15 bases left between them. CDR1 and CDR2 from the germline V gene are GTSNPN and SVGIG (reference sequence). This CDR3 comprises 15 residues.

This sequence joins TRBV5-1 and TRBJ2-1, with TRBD2 matching over 13 bases. Losses at the gene ends were 0 bases for V and 4 bases for J; bases not matched to a gene: 4. This CDR3 is 17 amino acids long. Looked up from germline, CDR1 is SGHRS and CDR2 is YFSETQ. The CDR3 loop reads CASSLARTSGGYNEQFF. Written as DNA, the CDR3 is TGCGCCAGCAGCTTGGCCCGGACTAGCGGGGGATACAATGAGCAGTTCTTC. Full variable domain (outside the CDR3, taken from reference TRBV5-1 and TRBJ2-1): KAGVTQTPRYLIKTRGQQVTLSCSPISGHRSVSWYQQTPGQGLQFLFEYFSETQRNKGNFPGRFSGRQFSNSRSEMNVSTLELGDSALYLCASSLARTSGGYNEQFFGPGTRLTVL.

This chain uses TRBV9 with TRBJ2-1; 8 positions agree with TRBD2. The CDR3 sequence is 15 residues long. The V gene's germline CDR1 is SGDLS and CDR2 YYNGEE. The V gene end was trimmed by 1 base and the J gene end by 3 bases; junction bases not matched to a gene: 3. The CDR3 loop is CASSVSGSNYNEQFF. The DNA for the CDR3 is TGTGCCAGCAGCGTAAGCGGGAGTAACTACAATGAGCAGTTCTTC.

This clone was counted a few times. The chain uses TRBV15 and TRBJ2-7, with TRBD1 identical over 7 bases. Trimming cost V 5 bases and J 1 base; bases outside gene matches: 11. The CDR3 has 16 amino acids. CDR1 and CDR2 from the germline V gene are LNHNV and YYDKDF (reference sequence). As DNA, the CDR3 is TGTGCCACCAGCGCCCCGGACAGGCTGAAATCCTACGAGCAGTACTTC. Translation: CATSAPDRLKSYEQYF.

As for this clone: A junction end diverges from the germline sequence, so it may reflect a read error. The chain links TRBV14 to TRBJ2-4, with D hard to call. This CDR3 region has 12 residues. Looked up from germline, CDR1 is SGHDN and CDR2 is FVKESK. The CDR3 coding sequence is TGTGCCAGCAGCCGCGTGGCAGAACAGCCCTCTTTC. Its translation is CASSRVAEQPSF. Variable domain in full (rest from reference TRBV14 and TRBJ2-4): EAGVTQFPSHSVIEKGQTVTLRCDPISGHDNLYWYRRVMGKEIKFLLHFVKESKQDESGMPNNRFLAERTGGTYSTLKVQPAELEDSGVYFCASSRVAEQPSFGAGTRLSVL.

This clone was seen more than once but under ten times. The J gene is TRBJ1-4, the V gene TRBV7-9, with D unresolved. Germline CDR1 is SEHNR and CDR2 is FQNEAQ (reference sequence). The CDR3 runs 12 residues. The V gene lost 6 bases and the J gene lost 8 bases, with 10 bases spanning the gap. The CDR3 spells CASSRLGEKLFF. CDR3 nucleotides: TGTGCCAGCAGTCGACTCGGGGAAAAACTGTTTTTT.

This chain connects TRBV5-6 to TRBJ2-3, with 7 nucleotides matching TRBD1. Germline assignment: CDR1 SGHDT and CDR2 YYEEEE. Trimming at V came to 0 bases and at J to 2 bases, leaving 6 bases not matched to a gene. This CDR3 comprises 16 residues. The chain's CDR3 is CASSLGRGPYTDTQYF. As DNA, the CDR3 is TGTGCCAGCAGCTTGGGAAGGGGGCCTTACACAGATACGCAGTATTTT.

This clone was observed a handful of times. The chain combines TRBV10-3 with TRBJ2-3; possibly TRBD1 for D (6 bases). CDR3 size: 15 residues. Per germline, CDR1 ENHRY and CDR2 SYGVKD. Trimming stripped 8 bases from V and 0 bases from J, with 15 bases between. The CDR3 reads CAILDSRTSTDTQYF. CDR3 DNA: TGTGCCATCTTGGACAGCCGAACTAGCACAGATACGCAGTATTTT.

This clone has more than one count but fewer than ten. The V gene is TRBV9, the J gene TRBJ2-5; tentatively, D is TRBD1 (6 bases). The germline V and J ends were trimmed by 4 bases and 1 base, with 17 bases remaining between them. Germline-derived CDR1 and CDR2 are SGDLS and YYNGEE. The CDR3 contains 16 residues. The CDR3, as DNA: TGTGCCAGCAGCTCTCGACAGGAAACTCTCCAAGAGACCCAGTACTTC. Its protein is CASSSRQETLQETQYF.

This clone was detected only a few times. Different DNA sequences within this sample yield the same CDR3. CDR3 protein: CASSIGGQQETQYF. The CDR3 nucleotides are TGTGCCAGTAGTATAGGGGGACAGCAAGAGACCCAGTACTTC. The chain recombines TRBV19 with TRBJ2-5, with 7 bases identical to TRBD1. V dropped 1 base and J dropped 2; count of bases not matched to a gene: 1. The CDR3 length is 14 residues. Looked up from germline, CDR1 is LNHDA and CDR2 is SQIVND (reference sequence).

This clone was counted a few times. The chain joins TRBV10-3 to TRBJ1-5, with D possibly matching TRBD1 (5 bases). The CDR3 runs to 14 residues. Trimming pared 2 bases from V and 5 bases from J, leaving 10 bases between. Germline V gives CDR1 ENHRY, CDR2 SYGVKD. The CDR3 nucleotides are TGTGCCATCAGTGAGAGGGAAGGGGATCAGCCCCAGCATTTT. Its translation is CAISEREGDQPQHF.